Reported below is one T cell receptor (beta chain). The target antigen is unknown. This sample is part of a study of identical twins. TCRdb fed the 5' RACE reads into MiXCR, producing one record per CDR3 protein. The sample holds around 1.7 million distinct CDR3 sequences, roughly a third seen once. Whole-study results and caveats: Possibly, invariant MAIT and iNKT cells partly confounded zero-insertion analyses. Within monozygotic twins, out-of-frame TCR alpha sharing was underestimated by the models.

Trimming pared 7 bases from V and 1 base from J, leaving 11 bases between. Per germline, CDR1 SQVTM and CDR2 ANQGSEA. The length of the CDR3 is 12 residues. This TCR was recovered from a newborn girl in good health. The sequencing sample was made of cord blood. This chain links TRBV29-1 with TRBJ2-7; tentative D call: TRBD1 (5 bases). CDR3 nucleotide sequence: TGCAGCGCCGCGGCAGGGTCCTACGAGCAGTACTTC. Its protein product is CSAAAGSYEQYF.